This T cell receptor (beta chain) originates from a study of beta chain features in type 1 diabetes. Study findings and constraints: The study found moderately but significantly shorter TCRB CDR3s in all four CD4+ subsets of Type 1 diabetes patients. Sequencing from cDNA could over-represent high-TCR-expressing cells.

CDR3 size: 12 residues. CDR1 SGHTA and CDR2 FQGNSA come from the germline V gene. The V gene lost 2 bases and the J gene lost 8 bases, with 7 bases spanning the gap. This clone has just a few counts. Its target is unknown. TCRB transcripts that were expressed got sequenced, as all of the isolated RNA had been reverse transcribed. TCRdb's copy holds only in-frame clones and misses some; the assay was immunoSEQ multiplex PCR. The table shows 600,000 or so clones, with 12% occurring only once. The sample taken for sequencing was naive CD4+ T cells from blood. The source is a man younger than 45 with type 1 diabetes. The rearrangement uses TRBV7-2 and TRBJ2-1; no firm D call. DNA for the CDR3: TGTGCCAGCAGCTTAAGTCCCCATGAGCAGTTCTTC. This codes for CASSLSPHEQFF.